This T cell receptor (beta chain) was recorded in a study of T cell repertoires in cytomegalovirus infection. Study details: Evidence of both CMV infection and a matching HLA type came from public TCR beta signatures. Study-wide findings and caveats: The ex vivo response showed dominance by HLA-C-restricted CMV-specific TCR beta clonotypes. The cumulative frequency of public TCR beta families distinguished individuals who carried CMV together with the relevant HLA.

V shed 5 bases and J 10 bases; nucleotides not matched to a gene: 15. Germline values: CDR1 SGHTA, CDR2 FQGNSA. This CDR3 is 17 amino acids long. On this clonotype: Its specificity is unknown. This may be a read error, as it is one base from a much larger clone.

TCRdb re-called the reads with MiXCR, one entry per CDR3 protein. The sample includes around 740,000 distinct CDR3 sequences, 35% to 45% of them seen just once. Sequenced input: PBMCs. This TCR was recovered from a human donor in good health (CMV status not recorded). Some clones in this sample may be carry-over from other donors' samples. V and J are TRBV7-2 and TRBJ1-6, with 9 bases fitting TRBD1. The CDR3 protein is CASSTPRDRDFMSPLHF. Here the CDR3 DNA reads TGTGCCAGCAGCACCCCCCGGGACAGGGATTTCATGTCACCCCTCCACTTT. Filled out from reference TRBV7-2 and TRBJ1-6, the complete variable domain reads GAGVSQSPSNKVTEKGKDVELRCDPISGHTALYWYRQSLGQGLEFLIYFQGNSAPDKSGLPSDRFSAERTGGSVSTLTIQRTQQEDSAVYLCASSTPRDRDFMSPLHFGNGTRLTVT.